This section outlines one T cell receptor (beta chain) sequence together with its context. Antigen unknown. The donors formed part of the roughly 120-subject validation cohort, distinct from the 666-subject first cohort. Sequencing was performed with immunoSEQ multiplex PCR; in TCRdb, only in-frame clones are kept and a portion is missing. The sample consists of some 65,000 clones, roughly 94% of them appearing once. Germline V gene sequence: CDR1 MDHEN, CDR2 SYDVKM. V lost 6 bases to trimming and J lost 2 bases; unmatched junction nucleotides: 8. The CDR3 spans 16 residues. This sample is drawn from a study of cytomegalovirus exposure and HLA in healthy donors. Regarding the study as a whole: The study found most TCR sequences rare, yet found some public TCRs in many donors.

The TCR was taken from a man aged 18 to 30 in good health and CMV-seropositive. The material sequenced was PBMCs. The gene calls are TRBV28 and TRBJ2-2, with 8 nucleotides matching TRBD1. The CDR3 region has the DNA TGTGCCAGCAGCCCCGGGACAGGTTTTAACACCGGGGAGCTGTTTTTT. It specifies CASSPGTGFNTGELFF.